The 29 T cell receptor beta chains below come from one sample, sequenced in a study of cytomegalovirus exposure and HLA in healthy donors. It was with 60 Vbeta and 13 Jbeta primers that the PCR ran. Libraries were prepared by immunoSEQ multiplex PCR; TCRdb keeps only in-frame clonotypes and omits some of them. Of about 110,000 clones in the sample, around 60% were seen once. Sequencing was carried out using PBMCs. The receptors derive from a man aged 25 to 40 in good health and CMV-seropositive.

This clone has a handful of counts. This rearrangement joins TRBV29-1 to TRBJ1-2; D remains ambiguous. The CDR3 extends over 12 amino acids. The V and J ends lost 5 bases and 0 bases respectively, with 7 bases between them. Per the germline V gene, CDR1 is SQVTM and CDR2 is ANQGSEA. CDR3 DNA sequence: TGCAGCGTTTCGAGTGCTAACTATGGCTACACCTTC. Translation: CSVSSANYGYTF.

J is TRBJ1-1 and V is TRBV5-1; no clear D gene. The V end was cut by 3 bases, the J end by 5 bases, with 8 bases between. Germline CDR1 reads SGHRS; CDR2 reads YFSETQ. The CDR3 has 12 residues. The CDR3, as DNA: TGCGCCAGCAGCTACGGGGAAACTGAAGCTTTCTTT. This encodes CASSYGETEAFF. Combining the CDR3 with reference TRBV5-1 and TRBJ1-1 gives the whole variable domain KAGVTQTPRYLIKTRGQQVTLSCSPISGHRSVSWYQQTPGQGLQFLFEYFSETQRNKGNFPGRFSGRQFSNSRSEMNVSTLELGDSALYLCASSYGETEAFFGQGTRLTVV.

This clone appeared a few times. This chain links TRBV6-1 with TRBJ1-1; the D gene is possibly TRBD1 (6 bases). CDR3 size: 13 residues. The V and J ends lost 6 bases and 3 bases respectively, with 11 bases between them. CDR1 and CDR2 from the germline V gene are MNHNS and SASEGT. CDR3 bases: TGTGCCAGCAGGGACAGTTTGTACACTGAAGCTTTCTTT. Translation: CASRDSLYTEAFF.

The chain recombines TRBV6-5 with TRBJ2-7; 8 bases align to TRBD1. The junction had 9 bases not matched to a gene; V was cut back by 5 bases and J by 9 bases. Germline loops: CDR1 MNHEY, CDR2 SVGAGI. The CDR3 runs 13 residues. The CDR3 sequence: CASSTDRGGVQYF. In DNA form, the CDR3 reads TGTGCCAGCAGTACCGACAGGGGAGGCGTGCAGTACTTC.

This clone was seen once. V usage is TRBV18 and J usage is TRBJ1-4, with D tentatively TRBD1 (5 bases). CDR3 size: 15 residues. Germline lookup yields CDR1 KGHSH and CDR2 LQKENI. The ends were cut back, 4 bases at V and 4 bases at J, with 13 bases in the middle. The CDR3 sequence: CASSLLQEYNEKLFF. CDR3 DNA: TGTGCCAGCTCACTACTACAGGAATATAATGAAAAACTGTTTTTT.

This clone was found a few times. The chain couples TRBV5-1 to TRBJ2-1; 12 nucleotides line up with TRBD1. The length of the CDR3 is 18 residues. Germline CDR1 and CDR2: SGHRS and YFSETQ. V was pared by 3 bases and J by 1 base, with 8 bases of the junction left unmatched. The CDR3 DNA sequence: TGCGCCAGCAGCTACGACCGGGACAGGGGGCTGTCCTACAATGAGCAGTTCTTC. Translating gives CASSYDRDRGLSYNEQFF.

The rearrangement uses TRBV7-6 and TRBJ1-2; D is undetermined. Germline assignment: CDR1 SGHVS and CDR2 FNYEAQ. The CDR3 runs 14 residues. Trimming shortened V by 5 bases and J by 1 base, and 11 bases separated the two germline ends. CDR3 sequence reads: CASSPVEFNYGYTF. The DNA for the CDR3 is TGTGCCAGCAGCCCAGTTGAATTTAACTATGGCTACACCTTC.

The V call is TRBV2, the J call TRBJ1-4, with D possibly TRBD1 on 6 matching bases. CDR1 SNHLY and CDR2 FYNNEI come from the germline V gene. The ends were cut back, 7 bases at V and 12 bases at J, with 12 bases in the middle. The CDR3 is made up of 11 amino acids. For the CDR3, the DNA is TGTGCCAGCACGTGGGGGGGCCAACTGTTTTTT. Its protein is CASTWGGQLFF.

The chain is built from TRBV19 and TRBJ1-3; the D is unclear. The length of the CDR3 is 15 residues. CDR1 and CDR2 from the germline V gene are LNHDA and SQIVND (reference sequence). The V gene lost 3 bases and the J gene lost 0 bases, with 9 bases spanning the gap. The CDR3, as DNA: TGTGCCAGTAGTATGGGAGGGAACTCTGGAAACACCATATATTTT. It is translated as CASSMGGNSGNTIYF.

Only a few counts were recorded for this clone. The V call is TRBV5-1, the J call TRBJ2-5, with TRBD2 identical over 10 bases. Germline V gene lookup returns CDR1 SGHRS and CDR2 YFSETQ. The CDR3 has 15 residues. The V segment lost 6 bases and the J segment 4 bases; nucleotides outside the gene matches: 9. CDR3 region: CASNERGGFAETQYF. The CDR3 coding sequence is TGCGCCAGCAATGAGCGGGGGGGCTTTGCAGAGACCCAGTACTTC.

J is TRBJ1-2 and V is TRBV6-5; 7 nucleotides agree with TRBD1. Germline-derived CDR1 and CDR2 are MNHEY and SVGAGI. The V segment lost 0 bases and the J segment 5 bases; nucleotides outside the gene matches: 6. The CDR3 spans 15 residues. CDR3 protein: CASSYSDRPTYGYTF. The CDR3 DNA follows: TGTGCCAGCAGTTACTCGGACAGGCCAACATATGGCTACACCTTC.

J is TRBJ2-6 and V is TRBV9, with TRBD1 identical over 8 bases. This CDR3 region has 17 residues. CDR1 is SGDLS, CDR2 YYNGEE, per germline. V lost 3 bases and J lost 0; bases outside the gene matches: 5. The CDR3 sequence: CASSAQGAVSGANVLTF. CDR3 DNA sequence: TGTGCCAGCAGCGCTCAGGGGGCTGTCTCTGGGGCCAACGTCCTGACTTTC.

The chain employs TRBV2 and TRBJ1-2; TRBD1 matches at 8 bases. CDR1 and CDR2 (germline): SNHLY, FYNNEI. Germline trimming cut 7 bases from V and 6 bases from J; bases unmatched to any gene: 4. This CDR3 contains 12 residues. CDR3 sequence (DNA): TGTGCCAGCAAGGACAGGGCCCATGGCTACACCTTC. Residues: CASKDRAHGYTF.

The rearrangement links TRBV2 to TRBJ2-1, with a weak D call TRBD2 (5 bases). Germline V gives CDR1 SNHLY, CDR2 FYNNEI. V dropped 8 bases and J dropped 9 bases, with 17 bases sitting between them. The CDR3 loop spans 13 amino acids. The CDR3 sequence: CASCPEGGGEQFF. The CDR3 nucleotides are TGTGCCAGCTGCCCGGAAGGAGGTGGTGAGCAGTTCTTC.

This rearrangement joins TRBV18 to TRBJ2-5; 9 bases agree with TRBD1. Trimming at V came to 6 bases and at J to 2 bases, leaving 13 bases not matched to a gene. The CDR3 length is 17 residues. Germline values: CDR1 KGHSH, CDR2 LQKENI. The CDR3 spells CASSFRIPGQGQETQYF. CDR3 nucleotides: TGTGCCAGCTCGTTCCGCATTCCGGGACAGGGACAAGAGACCCAGTACTTC.

The chain is built from TRBV27 and TRBJ1-2, with D hard to call. Germline-derived CDR1 and CDR2 are MNHEY and SMNVEV (reference sequence). V was pared by 5 bases and J by 2 bases, with 12 bases between. This CDR3 has 14 residues. The CDR3 nucleotides are TGTGCCAGCAGTCCGACAATCCAAAACTATGGCTACACCTTC. Protein sequence: CASSPTIQNYGYTF.

The rearrangement joins TRBV7-8 to TRBJ2-1, with D possibly TRBD2 on 6 matching bases. Germline V gene lookup returns CDR1 SGHVS and CDR2 FQNEAQ. The CDR3 consists of 14 residues. The germline V and J ends were trimmed by 4 bases and 10 bases, with 17 bases remaining between them. The DNA for the CDR3 is TGTGCCAGCAGCTCTGCGGGCCCCGGGAGCGAGCAGTTCTTC. Amino acids: CASSSAGPGSEQFF.

The J gene is TRBJ2-2, the V gene TRBV19, with 7 bases lining up with TRBD1. Germline values: CDR1 LNHDA, CDR2 SQIVND (reference sequence). The CDR3 contains 16 residues. Trimming removed 5 bases from V and 6 bases from J; junction bases left unmatched: 12. The CDR3 DNA reads as TGTGCCAGTAGTCCTCAGGACAGGTCCGACGCCGGGGAGCTGTTTTTT. Translating gives CASSPQDRSDAGELFF.

In this sample, this clone turned up a few times. The chain is built from TRBV29-1 and TRBJ2-5; 13 nucleotides line up with TRBD2. The CDR3 contains 14 residues. In germline, CDR1 is SQVTM, CDR2 ANQGSEA. The junction had 7 bases not matched to a gene; V was cut back by 7 bases and J by 5 bases. CDR3 nucleotides: TGCAGCGAAGGACTAGCGGGGGAGGCGGAGACCCAGTACTTC. Translated, it gives CSEGLAGEAETQYF. The whole variable domain, remainder taken from reference TRBV29-1 and TRBJ2-5, is SAVISQKPSRDICQRGTSLTIQCQVDSQVTMMFWYRQQPGQSLTLIATANQGSEATYESGFVIDKFPISRPNLTFSTLTVSNMSPEDSSIYLCSEGLAGEAETQYFGPGTRLLVL.

The rearrangement joins TRBV7-9 to TRBJ1-2, with 8 positions matching TRBD1. The germline V gene has CDR1 SEHNR and CDR2 FQNEAQ (reference sequence). With 5 bases clipped from V and 8 bases from J, the junction kept 10 bases outside the gene matches. The CDR3 is 14 amino acids. The CDR3: CASSTLGQGGGYTF. CDR3 nucleotides: TGTGCCAGCAGCACGCTAGGACAGGGAGGAGGCTACACCTTC.

The table lists this clone with a count of one. The V call is TRBV13, the J call TRBJ2-2, with 7 bases lining up with TRBD2. J gave up 5 bases and V 6 bases, and 9 bases lay outside the gene matches. The CDR3 covers 15 residues. The germline V gene encodes CDR1 PRHDT and CDR2 FYEKMQ (reference sequence). CDR3 in DNA: TGTGCCAGCAGGACTTCAGGGCGGGGGACCGGGGAGCTGTTTTTT. Translating it yields CASRTSGRGTGELFF.

V is TRBV9 and J is TRBJ2-7; 10 positions match TRBD2. Germline CDR1 is SGDLS and CDR2 is YYNGEE. J was trimmed by 4 bases and V by 0 bases; bases with no gene match: 7. This CDR3 has 16 amino acids. The CDR3 nucleotides are TGTGCCAGCAGCGTAGGAATCAGCGGGGGGGCTTACGAGCAGTACTTC. Its translation: CASSVGISGGAYEQYF.

The rearrangement uses TRBV7-2 and TRBJ2-1, with 12 positions matching TRBD1. The V gene end was trimmed by 4 bases and the J gene end by 6 bases; junction bases not matched to a gene: 1. The CDR3 has 14 residues. The germline V gene has CDR1 SGHTA and CDR2 FQGNSA. CDR3 loop: CASSWDRGPNEQFF. The CDR3 nucleotides read TGTGCCAGCAGCTGGGACAGGGGGCCCAATGAGCAGTTCTTC.

The J gene is TRBJ2-1, the V gene TRBV4-1, with D possibly TRBD1 on 6 matching bases. Germline V gene data show CDR1 as MGHRA and CDR2 as YSYEKL. The CDR3 has 14 amino acids. V lost 6 bases and J lost 6, with 15 bases in between. The DNA of the CDR3 is TGCGCCAGCAGGGAACGACAGGATCTCAATGAGCAGTTCTTC. It is translated as CASRERQDLNEQFF.

This clone was seen a single time. The junction shows a germline mismatch at one end, possibly a read error. The genes are TRBV4-2 and TRBJ2-5; D might be TRBD2 (6 bases). CDR1 and CDR2 from the germline V gene are LGHNA and YNFKEQ. CDR3 length: 13 residues. CDR3 sequence: CASSPAGPEAQYF. CDR3 bases: TGTGCCAGCAGCCCAGCGGGCCCAGAGGCCCAGTACTTC.

The chain combines TRBV11-3 with TRBJ1-1; D is ambiguous. Germline V gene sequence: CDR1 SGHNT, CDR2 YENEEA. The V end lost 4 bases, the J end lost 4 bases, and 10 bases lay between the germline ends. The CDR3 totals 13 residues. This chain's CDR3 is CASSYALSTEAFF. CDR3 in DNA: TGTGCCAGCAGCTACGCCTTGAGCACTGAAGCTTTCTTT.

This sequence joins TRBV6-5 and TRBJ2-7; 8 nucleotides align to TRBD1. The CDR3 consists of 14 residues. Trimming took 2 bases from V and 3 from J; bases not matched to a gene: 3. Germline CDR1 MNHEY, CDR2 SVGAGI. The CDR3 DNA follows: TGTGCCAGCAGTTACGGACAGGGCCACTACGAGCAGTACTTC. Amino acids: CASSYGQGHYEQYF.

This chain joins TRBV5-6 and TRBJ1-2; 8 nucleotides line up with TRBD1. Per germline, CDR1 SGHDT and CDR2 YYEEEE. This CDR3 has 14 amino acids. J lost 3 bases, V lost 1 base, and 2 bases had no gene match. The DNA of the CDR3 is TGTGCCAGCAGCTTGCAGGGGGCGTACTATGGCTACACCTTC. This translates into CASSLQGAYYGYTF.

The CDR3 here is CASSRPGTGREAFF. Written as DNA, the CDR3 is TGCGCCAGCAGCCGACCCGGGACAGGGAGAGAAGCTTTCTTT. The chain joins TRBV4-1 to TRBJ1-1; 9 bases align to TRBD1. Looked up from germline, CDR1 is MGHRA and CDR2 is YSYEKL. V was clipped by 4 bases and J by 8 bases; unmatched bases: 8. The CDR3 runs 14 residues.